This TCR beta chain was identified during a study of response to subunit inactivated influenza vaccine. General study points: The authors offered the suggestion that each seasonal influenza vaccination recruits few new T cells.

TCRdb ran MiXCR on the RT-PCR reads and lists one entry per CDR3 protein. The sample has about 480,000 distinct CDR3 sequences; roughly 9.7% are singletons. The CDR3 has 14 amino acids. Between the trimmed V and J ends, which lost 6 bases and 0 bases, there was a span of 12 bases. CDR1 and CDR2 (germline): DFQATT, SNEGSKA (reference sequence). On this clonotype: What it recognizes is unknown.

The sequencing here drew on PBMCs from blood, taken more than 35 days after vaccination. This receptor was obtained from a man aged 50-59 years who received an inactivated influenza vaccine. V usage is TRBV20-1 and J usage is TRBJ2-1; no definite D call. CDR3 DNA: TGCAGTGCAGGGCCCCTCAGCTCCTACAATGAGCAGTTCTTC. Translated: CSAGPLSSYNEQFF.